This TCR beta chain was identified during a study of CD8+ T cells in alopecia areata. General study results and limits: An increase in clonality over normal scalp was evident in lesional scalp, especially alopecia totalis/universalis. Patients shared TCRs less clearly than mice did, possibly for HLA-related reasons.

Sequencing templates came from extracted RNA that was reverse transcribed into cDNA. Data came from immunoSEQ multiplex PCR; TCRdb stores just in-frame clones and leaves some out. The sample yields 150,000 or so clones, approximately 70% seen once. This CDR3 has 11 amino acids. The germline V and J ends were trimmed by 3 bases and 4 bases, with 2 bases remaining between them. Looked up from germline, CDR1 is SGDLS and CDR2 is YYNGEE. Turning to this clone: Its cognate antigen is unknown.

Sequenced material: CD8+ T cells sorted from blood, taken at week 0. The TCR sequence derives from a human donor with alopecia areata. V gene TRBV9 combines with J gene TRBJ2-1, with D unclear. CDR3 in amino acids: CASSEYNEQFF. CDR3 DNA sequence: TGTGCCAGCAGCGAGTACAATGAGCAGTTCTTC. The complete variable domain, with remaining parts taken from reference TRBV9 and TRBJ2-1, reads DSGVTQTPKHLITATGQRVTLRCSPRSGDLSVYWYQQSLDQGLQFLIQYYNGEERAKGNILERFSAQQFPDLHSELNLSSLELGDSALYFCASSEYNEQFFGPGTRLTVL.